This TCR beta chain emerged from a study of beta chain features in type 1 diabetes (dated by TCRdb to 2017 to 2018). Looking at the study overall: No differences in mean age, gender distribution, total cell number or subset yield were found between patients and healthy donors. Across all samples, approximately 98,000,000 sorted cells were examined, and cell number per subset correlated strongly with RNA yield. The study compared TCRB repertoires of sorted circulating CD4+ T cell subsets between recently diagnosed type 1 diabetes patients and matched healthy donors. Naive and central memory subsets were obtained from all 30 or so donors, but regulatory and stem cell-like memory subsets were isolated from only 8 patients and roughly 8 healthy donors. The research as a whole found: Sequencing cDNA rather than genomic DNA could over-represent highly expressing activated cells, although activation and CD3 levels did not differ between groups. A moderate but significant shortening of TCRB CDR3 length was observed in type 1 diabetes patients in all four CD4+ subsets. Only small numbers of individuals were included in the HLA sub-analyses, which left unresolved whether HLA type had any influence on TCRB rearrangement. PCR may preferentially amplify shorter templates, but because patient and control samples were amplified and corrected together, any resulting skew would affect both groups equally. Naive, central memory and regulatory TCRB repertoires appeared more similar among patients than among healthy donors. Patients with type 1 diabetes made fewer insertions and deleted more nucleotides at VDJ recombination sites, implying thymic rearrangement abnormalities.

Each donor gave one peripheral blood draw, averaging approximately 0.11 L, which was collected into heparinised tubes. Using a panel that included CD45RO, CCR7, CD25, CD127, CD95 and CD27, naive, central memory, regulatory and stem cell-like memory CD4+ T cells were sorted on a BD FACSAria II. Purity was above 98% for every sorted population. PBMCs were separated immediately by Lymphoprep density gradient centrifugation and were stained directly, without being cultured. So that batch effects would be minimized, each experiment stained and sorted samples in pairs, pairing one healthy donor with one patient. V drops 5 bases and J drops 5 bases, leaving 16 bases in between. CDR3 length: 14 amino acids, cysteine to phenylalanine. Of all the DNA, just the CDR3 is kept, 42 bases in frame from base 1. Via the germline V gene (reference sequence), CDR1 is SEHNR and CDR2 FQNEAQ. This clone has a handful of counts. Its antigen specificity is not known. Nothing much larger sits one base from this clone, and base qualities are not available.

The High Capacity cDNA Reverse Transcription Kit was used to reverse transcribe all of the isolated RNA, meaning that expressed TCRB transcripts were what got sequenced. Deep immunoSEQ sequencing was applied to naive, central memory and regulatory T cell samples, giving an average of around 4 million total reads per sample. Sorted cells were lysed in RLT buffer and RNA was extracted with DNase-treated RNeasy Micro or Mini kits, depending on cell number. To prevent cross-contamination, every cell subset was processed on its own, while patient and healthy donor samples were processed together. The immunoSEQ multiplex PCR was used to amplify TCRB sequences from cDNA, yielding 87-bp fragments that span the CDR3 region. Amplicons were sequenced on the Illumina HiSeq platform. The original pipeline was this. PCR bias was corrected computationally using synthetic template baselines, and reads within Hamming distance 2 were collapsed, with unmergeable singletons discarded. Reads were aligned to IMGT to assign V, D and J genes, CDR3 length, and insertions or deletions at six rearrangement sites. Within each subset, clonotype counts were normalized to the number of sorted cells before true diversity and Gini coefficients were calculated with the tcR R package. Repertoire sharing was quantified using the overlap coefficient calculated on TCRB nucleotide sequences. Out-of-frame TCRB sequences from naive cells were analyzed to stand in for the pre-selection repertoire. Entries here come from immuneACCESS through TCRdb and include only in-frame sequences with V and J called. Some clones fail to appear in such tables; in the studies checked, an unresolved V gene covers under half of the shortfall, and the cause of the remainder is unknown. V and J calls and clone size are given by that table; D and trimming were obtained from the DNA. The sample table shows under 400,000 clones, and 10% to 15% are seen once. The ten largest clones add up to 0.017% of the sample.

The sequenced sample consisted of naive CD4+ T cells from blood. The sample's cell subset or site, from its label and the paper: true naive CD4+ T cells. The sequence derives from a man younger than 35 in good health. The chain uses TRBV7-9 and TRBJ2-7; TRBD1 is a weak D gene call, 6 bases matching. The CDR3 amino acid sequence is: CASSPGVGAHEQYF. The DNA sequence is TGTGCCAGCAGCCCAGGGGTGGGGGCCCACGAGCAGTACTTC.